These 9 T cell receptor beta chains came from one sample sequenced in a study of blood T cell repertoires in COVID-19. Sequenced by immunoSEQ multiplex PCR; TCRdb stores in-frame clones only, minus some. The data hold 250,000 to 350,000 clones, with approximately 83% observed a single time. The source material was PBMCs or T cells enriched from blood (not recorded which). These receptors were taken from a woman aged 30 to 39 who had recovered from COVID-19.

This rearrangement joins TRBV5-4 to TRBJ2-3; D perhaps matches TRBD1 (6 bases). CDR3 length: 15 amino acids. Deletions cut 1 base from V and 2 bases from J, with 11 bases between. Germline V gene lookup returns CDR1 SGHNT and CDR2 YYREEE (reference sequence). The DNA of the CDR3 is TGTGCCAGCAGCTTGCTCCTGGGGGCCACAGATACGCAGTATTTT. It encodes CASSLLLGATDTQYF.

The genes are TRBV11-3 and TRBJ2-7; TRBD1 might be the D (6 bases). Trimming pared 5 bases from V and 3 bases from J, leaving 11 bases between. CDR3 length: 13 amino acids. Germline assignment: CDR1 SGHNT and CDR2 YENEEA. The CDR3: CASSPGTIYEQYF. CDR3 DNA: TGTGCCAGCAGCCCCGGGACAATCTACGAGCAGTACTTC.

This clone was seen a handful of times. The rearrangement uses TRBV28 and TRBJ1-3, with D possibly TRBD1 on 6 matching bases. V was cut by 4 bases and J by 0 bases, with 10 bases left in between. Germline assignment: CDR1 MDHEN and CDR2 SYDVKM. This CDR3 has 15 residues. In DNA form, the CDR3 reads TGTGCCAGCAGTTCCGGACAGACCTCTGGAAACACCATATATTTT. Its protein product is CASSSGQTSGNTIYF.

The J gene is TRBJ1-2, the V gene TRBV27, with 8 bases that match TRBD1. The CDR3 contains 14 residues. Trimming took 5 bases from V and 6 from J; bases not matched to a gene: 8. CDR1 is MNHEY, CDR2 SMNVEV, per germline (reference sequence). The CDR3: CASSPGQGLDGYTF. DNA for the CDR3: TGTGCCAGCAGTCCCGGACAGGGCTTGGATGGCTACACCTTC.

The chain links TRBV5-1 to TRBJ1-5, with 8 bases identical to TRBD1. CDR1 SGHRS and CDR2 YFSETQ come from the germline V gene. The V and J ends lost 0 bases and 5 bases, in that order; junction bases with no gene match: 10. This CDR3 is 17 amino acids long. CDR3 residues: CASSLDPQGGTYQPQHF. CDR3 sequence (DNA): TGCGCCAGCAGCTTGGACCCACAGGGGGGCACCTATCAGCCCCAGCATTTT.

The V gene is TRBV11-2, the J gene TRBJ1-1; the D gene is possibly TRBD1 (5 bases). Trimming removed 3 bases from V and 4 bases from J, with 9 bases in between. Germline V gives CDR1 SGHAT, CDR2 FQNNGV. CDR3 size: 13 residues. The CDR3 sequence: CASSFGGGTEAFF. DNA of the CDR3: TGTGCCAGCAGCTTCGGGGGGGGCACTGAAGCTTTCTTT.

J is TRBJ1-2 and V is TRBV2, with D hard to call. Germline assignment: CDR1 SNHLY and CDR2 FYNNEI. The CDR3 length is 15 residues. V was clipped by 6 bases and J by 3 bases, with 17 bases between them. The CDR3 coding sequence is TGTGCCAGCAGCGTTCAGAGACAAGTAGACTATGGCTACACCTTC. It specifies CASSVQRQVDYGYTF.

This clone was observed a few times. The CDR3 DNA follows: TGTGCCTGCTCACTATGGTCCGGAATGGGTCCAACTAATGAAAAACTGTTTTTT. Its translation: CACSLWSGMGPTNEKLFF. This rearrangement joins TRBV30 to TRBJ1-4; D remains unclear. V was clipped by 6 bases and J by 0 bases, with 23 bases between them. This CDR3 is built from 18 residues. Germline V lookup: CDR1 GTSNPN, CDR2 SVGIG (reference sequence).

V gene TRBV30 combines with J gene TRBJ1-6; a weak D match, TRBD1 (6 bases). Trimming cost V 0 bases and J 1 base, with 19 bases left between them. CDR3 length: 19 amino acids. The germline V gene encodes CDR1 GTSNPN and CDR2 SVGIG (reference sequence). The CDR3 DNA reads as TGTGCCTGGAGTGTTATCGGGCAGGGGCGCTATTCCTATAATTCACCCCTCCACTTT. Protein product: CAWSVIGQGRYSYNSPLHF.